A single sample gave rise to the 25 T cell receptor beta chains below, sequenced in a study of blood T cell repertoires in COVID-19. The repertoire was sequenced with immunoSEQ multiplex PCR; TCRdb's copy has only in-frame clones and lacks some. This sample has some 210,000 clones; about four fifths occur once, and the top ten carry 6% to 8.5%. Sequencing was done on a sample of peripheral blood. These receptors were obtained from a woman between 50 and 59 years old with active or convalescent COVID-19.

This clone showed up just once. The chain employs TRBV10-1 and TRBJ2-1; 13 positions agree with TRBD2. Germline V lookup: CDR1 WNHNN, CDR2 SYGVQD (reference sequence). The CDR3 runs 19 residues. Trimming took 2 bases from V and 0 from J; bases not matched to a gene: 7. CDR3 protein: CASSEGGLAGPSSYNEQFF. CDR3 bases: TGCGCCAGCAGTGAGGGGGGACTAGCGGGACCGAGCTCCTACAATGAGCAGTTCTTC.

In its sample, this clone was seen a few times. This chain uses TRBV18 with TRBJ1-3; D might be TRBD1 (6 bases). The V gene's germline CDR1 is KGHSH and CDR2 LQKENI. CDR3 length: 14 amino acids. Trimming pared 3 bases from V and 4 bases from J, leaving 10 bases between. CDR3 sequence (DNA): TGTGCCAGCTCACCCGCAGGGGACGGAAACACCATATATTTT. Protein product: CASSPAGDGNTIYF.

The CDR3 spells CASSPSTGNTEAFF. CDR3 DNA: TGTGCCAGCTCACCATCGACAGGGAACACTGAAGCTTTCTTT. V is TRBV18 and J is TRBJ1-1; a weak D match, TRBD1 (6 bases). Between the trimmed V and J ends, which lost 2 bases and 1 base, there was a span of 8 bases. CDR3 length: 14 residues. Germline values: CDR1 KGHSH, CDR2 LQKENI.

Concerning this clone: Sequence at one end of the junction differs from germline and may be a read error. The V and J genes are TRBV24-1 and TRBJ1-6; D unclear. The CDR3 spans 12 residues. Per germline, CDR1 KGHDR and CDR2 SFDVKD. CDR3 loop: CASSGGNSPLHF. CDR3 DNA: TGTGCCTCCAGTGGCGGTAATTCACCCCTCCACTTT.

The J gene is TRBJ2-7, the V gene TRBV7-9, with D possibly TRBD1 on 6 matching bases. The germline CDR1 and CDR2 sequences are SEHNR and FQNEAQ (reference sequence). Between the trimmed V and J ends, which lost 3 bases and 2 bases, there was a span of 14 bases. This CDR3 is built from 15 residues. CDR3 DNA sequence: TGTGCCAGCAGCTTCTTACAGGGATCGGCCTACGAGCAGTACGTC. Translating gives CASSFLQGSAYEQYV.

The chain carries TRBV5-5 and TRBJ1-3, with a weak D call TRBD1 (6 bases). The V end was cut by 4 bases, the J end by 0 bases, with 14 bases between. The germline V gene encodes CDR1 SGHKS and CDR2 YYEKEE (reference sequence). This CDR3 spans 16 amino acids. The CDR3 protein is CASSRVGGPSGNTIYF. In DNA, the CDR3 is TGTGCCAGCAGCCGCGTGGGGGGGCCCTCTGGAAACACCATATATTTT.

The CDR3 DNA reads as TGCGCCAGCAGAAAGGCGGACAGCGCCTACAATGAGCAGTTCTTC. Its translation: CASRKADSAYNEQFF. The chain uses TRBV5-1 and TRBJ2-1; D is perhaps TRBD1 (6 bases). CDR1 is SGHRS and CDR2 is YFSETQ in the germline V gene. V was shortened by 5 bases and J by 2 bases, with 14 bases between the two germline ends. The CDR3 covers 15 residues. Complete variable domain (other parts from reference TRBV5-1 and TRBJ2-1): KAGVTQTPRYLIKTRGQQVTLSCSPISGHRSVSWYQQTPGQGLQFLFEYFSETQRNKGNFPGRFSGRQFSNSRSEMNVSTLELGDSALYLCASRKADSAYNEQFFGPGTRLTVL.

This clone turned up a few times. This chain links TRBV4-1 with TRBJ1-6; TRBD1 matches at 7 bases. CDR3 length: 15 residues. Germline assignment: CDR1 MGHRA and CDR2 YSYEKL. J was trimmed by 6 bases and V by 6 bases; bases with no gene match: 8. In nucleotides, the CDR3 is TGCGCCAGCAGTACCACAGGGGATCGTAATTCACCCCTCCACTTT. It encodes CASSTTGDRNSPLHF.

CDR3 sequence reads: CASSLPGQDSLPFF. The CDR3 DNA is TGTGCCAGCAGCCTTCCAGGCCAAGACAGCTTGCCTTTCTTT. This chain links TRBV7-3 with TRBJ1-1, with D possibly being TRBD1 (5 bases). CDR3 length equals 14 residues. V lost 5 bases, J lost 12 bases, and 22 bases lay in between. Germline CDR1 SGHTA, CDR2 FQGTGA.

This clone came up a few times. This chain links TRBV5-3 with TRBJ2-7, with 14 bases lining up with TRBD2. TRBV5-3 has ORF status, its function being uncertain. The V and J ends lost 3 bases and 5 bases, in that order; junction bases with no gene match: 4. The CDR3 has 15 amino acids. The DNA of the CDR3 is TGTGCCAGAAGCTGGGGGGGACTAGCGGGAGACGAGCAGTACTTC. Translated, it gives CARSWGGLAGDEQYF.

The CDR3 DNA sequence: TGTGCCAGCAGTGGACAGGGGCCCTATGGCTACACCTTC. This gives the protein CASSGQGPYGYTF. This chain connects TRBV2 to TRBJ1-2; 8 bases are a match to TRBD1. Germline-derived CDR1 and CDR2 are SNHLY and FYNNEI. V lost 4 bases, J lost 4 bases, and 2 bases stayed unmatched. The CDR3 covers 13 residues.

This sequence joins TRBV7-9 and TRBJ2-1, with D possibly being TRBD1 (6 bases). V was cut by 1 base and J by 9 bases, with 25 bases left in between. The CDR3 extends over 18 amino acids. From germline, CDR1 is SEHNR and CDR2 FQNEAQ (reference sequence). For the CDR3, the DNA is TGTGCCAGCAGCTTAGGGGGTACGACCTTGGGGGCCCATACTGAGCAGTTCTTC. As protein: CASSLGGTTLGAHTEQFF. The full variable domain, rest sourced from reference TRBV7-9 and TRBJ2-1, is DTGVSQNPRHKITKRGQNVTFRCDPISEHNRLYWYRQTLGQGPEFLTYFQNEAQLEKSRLLSDRFSAERPKGSFSTLEIQRTEQGDSAMYLCASSLGGTTLGAHTEQFFGPGTRLTVL.

The rearrangement uses TRBV5-8 and TRBJ2-5; the match to TRBD1 covers 8 bases. The CDR3 consists of 16 residues. V was pared by 4 bases and J by 5 bases, with 13 bases of the junction left unmatched. CDR1 and CDR2 from the germline V gene are SGHTS and YDEGEE. Here the CDR3 DNA reads TGTGCCAGCAGCCTGCGGCAGGGGGCGACGAAGGAGACCCAGTACTTC. It codes for CASSLRQGATKETQYF. Full variable domain (rest looked up from reference TRBV5-8 and TRBJ2-5): EAGVTQSPTHLIKTRGQQATLRCSPISGHTSVYWYQQALGLGLQFLLWYDEGEERNRGNFPPRFSGRQFPNYSSELNVNALELEDSALYLCASSLRQGATKETQYFGPGTRLLVL.

This rearrangement joins TRBV30 to TRBJ1-5; a weak D match, TRBD1 (5 bases). Germline V lookup: CDR1 GTSNPN, CDR2 SVGIG (reference sequence). V lost 1 base to trimming and J lost 1 base, with 8 bases between them. The length of the CDR3 is 14 residues. DNA of the CDR3: TGTGCCTGGAGTGACGACAGAAGCAATCAGCCCCAGCATTTT. Its protein product is CAWSDDRSNQPQHF.

This sequence joins TRBV9 and TRBJ1-4; D not resolved. Deletions cut 0 bases from V and 8 bases from J, with 5 bases between. The CDR3 sequence is 12 residues long. Per germline, CDR1 SGDLS and CDR2 YYNGEE. This chain's CDR3 is CASSVGREKLFF. The CDR3 region has the DNA TGTGCCAGCAGCGTAGGTCGGGAAAAACTGTTTTTT.

The CDR3 DNA is TGTGCCAGCAGCGCCGGTTTTGGCTACACCTTC. Translation gives CASSAGFGYTF. The gene calls are TRBV11-2 and TRBJ1-2; D remains ambiguous. This CDR3 has 11 residues. Trimming took 5 bases from V and 7 from J, leaving 8 bases between them. Germline V gives CDR1 SGHAT, CDR2 FQNNGV.

This rearrangement joins TRBV5-1 to TRBJ1-1, with 8 bases aligning to TRBD1. The CDR3 runs to 15 residues. J was trimmed by 1 base and V by 2 bases; bases with no gene match: 4. The germline CDR1 and CDR2 sequences are SGHRS and YFSETQ. CDR3 DNA: TGCGCCAGCAGCTTTCGGACAGGGCCGAACACTGAAGCTTTCTTT. This sequence encodes CASSFRTGPNTEAFF. The whole variable domain, remainder taken from reference TRBV5-1 and TRBJ1-1, is KAGVTQTPRYLIKTRGQQVTLSCSPISGHRSVSWYQQTPGQGLQFLFEYFSETQRNKGNFPGRFSGRQFSNSRSEMNVSTLELGDSALYLCASSFRTGPNTEAFFGQGTRLTVV.

This clone appeared once. The chain is built from TRBV28 and TRBJ2-2; D unclear. Trimming took 2 bases from V and 3 from J, leaving 7 bases between them. The CDR3 is made up of 14 amino acids. From germline, CDR1 is MDHEN and CDR2 SYDVKM. In DNA, the CDR3 is TGTGCCAGCAGTTTAATCCAGGACACCGGGGAGCTGTTTTTT. As protein: CASSLIQDTGELFF.

The gene calls are TRBV18 and TRBJ2-2; D might be TRBD2 (6 bases). CDR1 KGHSH and CDR2 LQKENI come from the germline V gene. The CDR3 runs 16 residues. V was shortened by 0 bases and J by 5 bases, with 13 bases between the two germline ends. CDR3 nucleotide sequence: TGTGCCAGCTCACCACCGGGGAGGTTAGGAACCGGGGAGCTGTTTTTT. Its protein product is CASSPPGRLGTGELFF.

This sequence joins TRBV5-1 and TRBJ2-3, with D possibly TRBD1 on 5 matching bases. This CDR3 spans 15 amino acids. The V gene's germline CDR1 is SGHRS and CDR2 YFSETQ. V dropped 0 bases and J dropped 0 bases, with 8 bases sitting between them. CDR3 protein: CASSLARASTDTQYF. Here the CDR3 DNA reads TGCGCCAGCAGCTTGGCCAGGGCGAGCACAGATACGCAGTATTTT.

The chain joins TRBV28 to TRBJ1-1; possible D gene TRBD1, 5 bases. The germline gives CDR1 MDHEN, CDR2 SYDVKM. The V end lost 4 bases, the J end lost 4 bases, and 16 bases lay between the germline ends. The CDR3 consists of 15 residues. CDR3 bases: TGTGCCAGCAGTTCTCTTCAGGGTACAGGCACTGAAGCTTTCTTT. This sequence encodes CASSSLQGTGTEAFF.

J is TRBJ2-5 and V is TRBV28; tentatively, D is TRBD1 (7 bases). Germline CDR1 reads MDHEN; CDR2 reads SYDVKM. Trimming cost V 2 bases and J 4 bases, with 17 bases left between them. This CDR3 has 16 amino acids. The CDR3 nucleotides are TGTGCCAGCAGTTTACCCCCCCCAGGGGGAGGAGAGACCCAGTACTTC. Protein sequence: CASSLPPPGGGETQYF.

J is TRBJ1-4 and V is TRBV27; maybe TRBD1 (5 bases). V was clipped by 3 bases and J by 8 bases, with 13 bases between them. The CDR3 contains 14 residues. The germline V gene has CDR1 MNHEY and CDR2 SMNVEV (reference sequence). The CDR3 nucleotides are TGTGCCAGCAGTTTGACACCCGGGGGGGAAAAACTGTTTTTT. This translates into CASSLTPGGEKLFF.

The chain links TRBV5-4 to TRBJ2-1; 7 bases agree with TRBD2. The CDR3 spans 16 residues. V trimming: 0 bases; J trimming: 2 bases; junction bases outside the gene matches: 5. Germline V CDR1 and CDR2: SGHNT, YYREEE (reference sequence). CDR3 in amino acids: CASSLESGGTYNEQFF. In DNA form, the CDR3 reads TGTGCCAGCAGCTTGGAGTCGGGAGGTACCTACAATGAGCAGTTCTTC. Filled out from reference TRBV5-4 and TRBJ2-1, the complete variable domain reads ETGVTQSPTHLIKTRGQQVTLRCSSQSGHNTVSWYQQALGQGPQFIFQYYREEENGRGNFPPRFSGLQFPNYSSELNVNALELDDSALYLCASSLESGGTYNEQFFGPGTRLTVL.

The chain is built from TRBV5-1 and TRBJ1-1, with unresolved D. This CDR3 contains 14 residues. V lost 4 bases and J lost 0, with 10 bases in between. Germline CDR1 reads SGHRS; CDR2 reads YFSETQ. The chain's CDR3 is CASSTIGVNTEAFF. In DNA, the CDR3 is TGCGCCAGCAGCACCATCGGGGTGAACACTGAAGCTTTCTTT. The full variable domain, with the rest looked up from reference TRBV5-1 and TRBJ1-1, is KAGVTQTPRYLIKTRGQQVTLSCSPISGHRSVSWYQQTPGQGLQFLFEYFSETQRNKGNFPGRFSGRQFSNSRSEMNVSTLELGDSALYLCASSTIGVNTEAFFGQGTRLTVV.